The 32 T cell receptor beta chains below come from one sample, sequenced in a study of T cells in Graves' hyperthyroidism and ophthalmopathy. The CDR3 regions of TCR beta were amplified from RNA transcripts. Carried out on the TCR CDR3, a first-round RT-PCR used the HTBI primer set. A single record per CDR3 protein comes from TCRdb applying MiXCR to the multiplex PCR reads. The table shows approximately 430,000 distinct CDR3 sequences, with approximately 14% occurring only once. Sequencing was done on a sample of blood. Every receptor here comes from a woman under 30 with Graves' hyperthyroidism.

This clonotype was counted a single time. This sequence joins TRBV6-1 and TRBJ1-5; possibly TRBD1 for D (5 bases). CDR1 and CDR2 (germline): MNHNS, SASEGT. Trimming shortened V by 6 bases and J by 6 bases, and 9 bases separated the two germline ends. This CDR3 is built from 12 residues. In DNA, the CDR3 is TGTGCCAGCAGGGGTGGGGCTCAGCCCCAGCATTTT. This sequence encodes CASRGGAQPQHF.

This clonotype was detected many times. V usage is TRBV6-5 and J usage is TRBJ2-7, with 12 bases identical to TRBD2. Germline CDR1 is MNHEY and CDR2 is SVGAGI. This CDR3 spans 15 amino acids. The junction had 2 bases not matched to a gene; V was cut back by 2 bases and J by 3 bases. The CDR3 protein is CASSYVTSGSYEQYF. The CDR3 bases are TGTGCCAGCAGTTACGTGACTAGCGGGAGCTACGAGCAGTACTTC.

In this sample, this clonotype turned up many times. The chain is built from TRBV7-2 and TRBJ2-3, with D unresolved. There are 17 residues in the CDR3. Germline CDR1 is SGHTA and CDR2 is FQGNSA. V was trimmed by 7 bases and J by 1 base, leaving 21 bases between them. In nucleotides, the CDR3 is TGTGCCAGCACCCTGGTGGGCGGACCTCCTGGCACAGATACGCAGTATTTT. Encoded protein: CASTLVGGPPGTDTQYF.

This clonotype has ten or more counts. The CDR3 DNA sequence: TGCAGTGCTAGAGTTGGGGGGCGAGAGACCCAGTACTTC. It encodes CSARVGGRETQYF. This sequence joins TRBV20-1 and TRBJ2-5; D might be TRBD1 or TRBD2, each matching 6 bases. The germline V gene has CDR1 DFQATT and CDR2 SNEGSKA (reference sequence). This CDR3 comprises 13 residues. The V end lost 1 base, the J end lost 4 bases, and 10 bases lay between the germline ends.

In its sample, this clonotype was seen many times. The rearrangement links TRBV28 to TRBJ1-5; no firm D call. Germline-derived CDR1 and CDR2 are MDHEN and SYDVKM. The ends were cut back, 3 bases at V and 6 bases at J, with 12 bases in the middle. CDR3 length: 14 amino acids. CDR3 in DNA: TGTGCCAGCAGTTTGCACGGGGAGGGTCAGCCCCAGCATTTT. Translation gives CASSLHGEGQPQHF.

This clonotype has ten or more counts. The chain is built from TRBV3-1 and TRBJ1-5, with unresolved D. In germline, CDR1 is LGHDT, CDR2 YNNKEL (reference sequence). This CDR3 contains 15 residues. V was cut by 4 bases and J by 7 bases, with 17 bases left in between. The CDR3 nucleotides read TGTGCCAGCAGCCTGGACCCCACCGAGGGACAGCCCCAGCATTTT. Protein: CASSLDPTEGQPQHF.

The rearrangement links TRBV4-1 to TRBJ1-5, with 7 nucleotides matching TRBD1. Germline trimming cut 2 bases from V and 0 bases from J; bases unmatched to any gene: 7. Germline CDR1 and CDR2: MGHRA and YSYEKL. The CDR3 sequence is 17 residues long. The CDR3 nucleotides read TGCGCCAGCAGCCAAATCGCGGGACAGAATAGCAATCAGCCCCAGCATTTT. The encoded protein is CASSQIAGQNSNQPQHF.

Ten or more counts support this clonotype. This chain connects TRBV2 to TRBJ1-5; D might be TRBD1 (5 bases). CDR3 length: 15 residues. Germline assignment: CDR1 SNHLY and CDR2 FYNNEI. Deletions cut 3 bases from V and 0 bases from J, with 9 bases between. CDR3 nucleotides: TGTGCCAGCAGTGATCCCAGGGATAGCAATCAGCCCCAGCATTTT. It yields the protein CASSDPRDSNQPQHF.

V is TRBV7-2 and J is TRBJ1-2, with D uncertain. The length of the CDR3 is 14 residues. Germline V gives CDR1 SGHTA, CDR2 FQGNSA. Between the trimmed V and J ends, which lost 5 bases and 8 bases, there was a span of 18 bases. CDR3 amino acids: CASSPLRGPGGYTF. CDR3 bases: TGTGCCAGCAGCCCCCTTCGGGGTCCCGGAGGCTACACCTTC.

This clonotype was observed many times. V and J are TRBV2 and TRBJ1-4; D not certain. With 3 bases removed from V and 0 bases from J, the gap between germline ends came to 8 bases. The CDR3 spans 15 residues. Looked up from germline, CDR1 is SNHLY and CDR2 is FYNNEI. This chain's CDR3 is CASSELEATNEKLFF. The CDR3 bases are TGTGCCAGCAGTGAGTTGGAAGCAACTAATGAAAAACTGTTTTTT.

The sample holds many counts of this clonotype. This rearrangement joins TRBV28 to TRBJ2-1, with 8 bases identical to TRBD1. The germline gives CDR1 MDHEN, CDR2 SYDVKM. J was trimmed by 10 bases and V by 5 bases; bases with no gene match: 7. The length of the CDR3 is 13 residues. In DNA form, the CDR3 reads TGTGCCAGCAGTACCAGGGGGCTGTGGGAGCAGTTCTTC. This translates into CASSTRGLWEQFF.

This clonotype was picked up a small number of times. V and J are TRBV20-1 and TRBJ1-5, with D hard to call. This CDR3 is 12 amino acids long. Germline-derived CDR1 and CDR2 are DFQATT and SNEGSKA (reference sequence). V was pared by 4 bases and J by 2 bases, with 6 bases between. In DNA, the CDR3 is TGCAGTGCTACTGGGGGCAATCAGCCCCAGCATTTT. Amino acids: CSATGGNQPQHF.

Only a few counts were recorded for this clonotype. The rearrangement links TRBV7-3 to TRBJ2-7, with 7 nucleotides matching TRBD2. The V segment lost 0 bases and the J segment 5 bases; nucleotides outside the gene matches: 7. The CDR3 has 15 residues. The germline CDR1 and CDR2 sequences are SGHTA and FQGTGA. CDR3 coding DNA: TGTGCCAGCAGCTTAACCGGGTCCGCGGGGGACGAGCAGTACTTC. Its translation: CASSLTGSAGDEQYF.

Many counts were recorded for this clonotype. The rearrangement links TRBV2 to TRBJ2-2, with D perhaps matching TRBD1 or TRBD2 (5 bases each). This CDR3 comprises 14 residues. V was pared by 5 bases and J by 0 bases, with 7 bases between. CDR1 is SNHLY, CDR2 FYNNEI, per germline. This CDR3 is CASSRDANTGELFF. CDR3 bases: TGTGCCAGCAGTCGGGACGCGAACACCGGGGAGCTGTTTTTT.

This clonotype appeared a few times. The J gene is TRBJ2-3, the V gene TRBV15; maybe TRBD2 (6 bases). Trimming stripped 1 base from V and 2 bases from J, with 10 bases between. This CDR3 region has 15 residues. Looked up from germline, CDR1 is LNHNV and CDR2 is YYDKDF (reference sequence). The CDR3 bases are TGTGCCACCAGCAGAGCCGGGAGTGCCACAGATACGCAGTATTTT. Amino acid sequence: CATSRAGSATDTQYF.

This clonotype was seen many times. The chain uses TRBV5-1 and TRBJ2-2; 8 nucleotides align to TRBD2. The CDR3 is 15 residues long. With V trimmed by 3 bases and J by 4 bases, 5 bases remained unmatched. Germline V gives CDR1 SGHRS, CDR2 YFSETQ. For the CDR3, the DNA is TGCGCCAGCAGCTACCGCGGGGGGAGCACCGGGGAGCTGTTTTTT. Its translation: CASSYRGGSTGELFF.

This clonotype was observed at least ten times. The chain uses TRBV11-3 and TRBJ2-2; 8 bases align to TRBD1. The CDR3 spans 15 residues. Germline trimming cut 4 bases from V and 3 bases from J; bases unmatched to any gene: 4. Germline CDR1 and CDR2: SGHNT and YENEEA. The CDR3 is CASSSTGEHTGELFF. As DNA, the CDR3 is TGTGCCAGCAGCTCGACAGGGGAACACACCGGGGAGCTGTTTTTT.

The CDR3 loop is CASSVGGLAGGYEQFF. The CDR3 region has the DNA TGTGCCAGCAGCGTAGGAGGTCTAGCGGGGGGTTATGAGCAGTTCTTC. This chain joins TRBV9 and TRBJ2-1; 11 bases map to TRBD2. Germline V gene lookup returns CDR1 SGDLS and CDR2 YYNGEE. The length of the CDR3 is 16 residues. The ends lost 0 bases at V and 8 bases at J; junction bases unmatched: 7.

With respect to this clonotype: This clone may be a read error of a much larger clone one base away. V usage is TRBV20-1 and J usage is TRBJ2-1; TRBD2 matches 9 bases. The CDR3 length is 15 residues. Germline CDR1 DFQATT, CDR2 SNEGSKA (reference sequence). V lost 6 bases to trimming and J lost 0 bases; unmatched junction nucleotides: 6. The CDR3: CSASRGRGSYNEQFF. The CDR3 DNA reads as TGCAGTGCCAGCCGCGGGAGGGGCTCCTACAATGAGCAGTTCTTC.

This clonotype has a handful of counts. V is TRBV7-3 and J is TRBJ2-7; 10 bases are shared with TRBD2. The CDR3 is 14 amino acids. Germline V CDR1 and CDR2: SGHTA, FQGTGA. Losses at the gene ends were 4 bases for V and 7 bases for J; bases not matched to a gene: 7. CDR3 amino acids: CASSYLAGVGEQYF. For the CDR3, the DNA is TGTGCCAGCAGCTACCTAGCGGGGGTAGGGGAGCAGTACTTC.

The table lists this clonotype with many counts. The chain employs TRBV2 and TRBJ2-1, with a weak D call TRBD1 (5 bases). The CDR3 loop spans 12 amino acids. Germline V gives CDR1 SNHLY, CDR2 FYNNEI. Trimming took 7 bases from V and 9 from J, leaving 13 bases between them. CDR3 DNA sequence: TGTGCCAGCAATGGGGCGATGATTGAGCAGTTCTTC. It codes for CASNGAMIEQFF.

This clonotype was picked up a small number of times. The gene calls are TRBV4-2 and TRBJ2-1; TRBD2 matches 11 bases. Germline loops: CDR1 LGHNA, CDR2 YNFKEQ. The V and J ends lost 3 bases and 9 bases, in that order; junction bases with no gene match: 10. The CDR3 runs 16 residues. CDR3 bases: TGTGCCAGCAGCCACGTAATAGCGGGGGGGCCGGGTGAGCAGTTCTTC. Its translation: CASSHVIAGGPGEQFF.

This clonotype came up a few times. V is TRBV15 and J is TRBJ1-5; the match to TRBD1 covers 9 bases. Germline values: CDR1 LNHNV, CDR2 YYDKDF (reference sequence). CDR3 size: 15 residues. Trimming at V came to 2 bases and at J to 7 bases, leaving 6 bases not matched to a gene. CDR3 in amino acids: CATSRLQGARQPQHF. DNA for the CDR3: TGTGCCACCAGCAGATTACAGGGGGCCCGGCAGCCCCAGCATTTT.

This clonotype was detected many times. The chain joins TRBV7-9 to TRBJ2-7, with 7 bases fitting TRBD1. The V and J ends lost 4 bases and 1 base, in that order; junction bases with no gene match: 10. The V gene's germline CDR1 is SEHNR and CDR2 FQNEAQ (reference sequence). The CDR3 has 16 amino acids. In DNA, the CDR3 is TGTGCCAGCAGCTCTAATAATCGACAGGGATCCTACGAGCAGTACTTC. This encodes CASSSNNRQGSYEQYF.

This clonotype came up a few times. The V call is TRBV27, the J call TRBJ2-1; 10 bases are a match to TRBD2. Germline lookup yields CDR1 MNHEY and CDR2 SMNVEV (reference sequence). The CDR3 runs to 15 residues. V shed 3 bases and J 7 bases; nucleotides not matched to a gene: 6. The CDR3 sequence is CASSFMASGGNEQFF. Written as DNA, the CDR3 is TGTGCCAGCAGTTTCATGGCTAGCGGGGGTAATGAGCAGTTCTTC.

This clonotype was seen a handful of times. This sequence joins TRBV7-3 and TRBJ1-1; no definite D call. With 5 bases removed from V and 1 base from J, the gap between germline ends came to 14 bases. The CDR3 extends over 15 amino acids. Per the germline V gene, CDR1 is SGHTA and CDR2 is FQGTGA. CDR3 amino acids: CASSARLAENTEAFF. The CDR3 DNA is TGTGCCAGCAGCGCCCGTCTTGCGGAGAACACTGAAGCTTTCTTT.

This clonotype occurred many times. The genes are TRBV20-1 and TRBJ2-7, with no clear D. V dropped 1 base and J dropped 2 bases, with 6 bases sitting between them. The CDR3 contains 12 residues. Germline V gene data show CDR1 as DFQATT and CDR2 as SNEGSKA (reference sequence). The DNA of the CDR3 is TGCAGTGCTAGAGGGGGAACCTACGAGCAGTACTTC. Residues: CSARGGTYEQYF.

This clonotype was seen many times. J is TRBJ2-1 and V is TRBV3-1; 10 nucleotides match TRBD2. The CDR3 extends over 15 amino acids. Germline trimming cut 7 bases from V and 7 bases from J; bases unmatched to any gene: 10. Germline V gives CDR1 LGHDT, CDR2 YNNKEL (reference sequence). CDR3 in DNA: TGTGCCAGCACCCTAGCGGGGGATTCCGATAATGAGCAGTTCTTC. Amino acids: CASTLAGDSDNEQFF.

This clonotype was observed many times. The chain carries TRBV5-1 and TRBJ1-2; 7 nucleotides agree with TRBD1. Germline V gene lookup returns CDR1 SGHRS and CDR2 YFSETQ. V shed 4 bases and J 8 bases; nucleotides not matched to a gene: 8. This CDR3 has 13 amino acids. CDR3 coding DNA: TGCGCCAGCAGCCCGGGACAGATAGAGGGCTACACCTTC. It codes for CASSPGQIEGYTF. Filled out from reference TRBV5-1 and TRBJ1-2, the complete variable domain reads KAGVTQTPRYLIKTRGQQVTLSCSPISGHRSVSWYQQTPGQGLQFLFEYFSETQRNKGNFPGRFSGRQFSNSRSEMNVSTLELGDSALYLCASSPGQIEGYTFGSGTRLTVV.

This clonotype was seen at least ten times. The chain recombines TRBV7-2 with TRBJ1-1; weak D call: TRBD1 (5 bases). The V gene's germline CDR1 is SGHTA and CDR2 FQGNSA. Trimming took 0 bases from V and 1 from J, leaving 9 bases between them. CDR3 length equals 15 residues. CDR3: CASSLAAGTNTEAFF. Here the CDR3 DNA reads TGTGCCAGCAGCTTAGCTGCGGGGACGAACACTGAAGCTTTCTTT.

At least ten counts were recorded for this clonotype. The chain uses TRBV2 and TRBJ1-2, with no clear D. Trimming stripped 6 bases from V and 1 base from J, with 12 bases between. The CDR3 runs 14 residues. Germline CDR1 reads SNHLY; CDR2 reads FYNNEI. CDR3 loop: CASRAVQSNYGYTF. CDR3 coding DNA: TGTGCCAGCAGGGCGGTACAGAGTAACTATGGCTACACCTTC.

This clonotype has only a few counts. The chain joins TRBV7-9 to TRBJ2-7, with unresolved D. Trimming took off 5 bases at V and 3 bases at J, with 17 bases between the two ends. Germline V lookup: CDR1 SEHNR, CDR2 FQNEAQ (reference sequence). This CDR3 comprises 15 residues. In nucleotides, the CDR3 is TGTGCCAGCAGCCCGATTGGTGGAGCCTTCTACGAGCAGTACTTC. Encoded protein: CASSPIGGAFYEQYF.